This T cell receptor (beta chain) was observed in a study of cytomegalovirus exposure and HLA in healthy donors. Whole-study findings and limits: Most subjects had HLA-A and HLA-B alleles reportedly predicted accurately by TCR beta sequences. The study dropped some indistinguishable V segments, TRBV6-2 and TRBV6-3 among them. As a later analysis showed, a missense DCLRE1C variant was linked to trimming of TCR beta V- and J-genes. Cytomegalovirus status was reportedly diagnosed by the classifier with high specificity and sensitivity.

Vbeta (60) and Jbeta (13) primers were used in the PCR. Clones were read by immunoSEQ multiplex PCR, and TCRdb kept only the in-frame ones, dropping some. The repertoire holds more than 95,000 clones, with about four fifths as singletons. In regard to this clone: What it binds is not known.

Germline-derived CDR1 and CDR2 are LGHNA and YSLEER. The CDR3 length is 18 residues. Trimming took off 0 bases at V and 3 bases at J, with 20 bases between the two ends. The material sequenced was PBMCs. The chain couples TRBV4-3 to TRBJ1-2; D not certain. This clonotype was obtained from a woman between 35 and 50 years old in good health and CMV-seropositive. The CDR3 nucleotides read TGCGCCAGCAGCCAAGATTACTCGGCAGGCCTCGGTGACTATGGCTACACCTTC. Protein: CASSQDYSAGLGDYGYTF.